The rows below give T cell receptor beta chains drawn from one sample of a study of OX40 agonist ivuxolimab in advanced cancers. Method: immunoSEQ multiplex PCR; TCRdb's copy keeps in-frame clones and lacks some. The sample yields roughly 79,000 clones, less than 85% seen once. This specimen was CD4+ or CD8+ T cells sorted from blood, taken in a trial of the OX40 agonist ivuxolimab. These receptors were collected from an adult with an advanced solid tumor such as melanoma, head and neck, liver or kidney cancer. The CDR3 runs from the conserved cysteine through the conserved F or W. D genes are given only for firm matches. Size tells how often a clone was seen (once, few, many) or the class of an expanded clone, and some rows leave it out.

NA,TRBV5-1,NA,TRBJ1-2,CASSQTQAYGYTF,TGCGCCAGCAGCCAGACACAGGCCTATGGCTACACCTTC
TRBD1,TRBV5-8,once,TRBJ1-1,CASSIRGIGGTEAFF,TGTGCCAGCAGCATCAGGGGGATTGGCGGAACTGAAGCTTTCTTT
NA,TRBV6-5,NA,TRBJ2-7,CASSYSDIREQYF,TGTGCCAGCAGTTACTCGGACATACGCGAGCAGTACTTC
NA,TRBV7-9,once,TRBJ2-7,CASSFASRDGEQYF,TGTGCCAGCAGCTTTGCCTCCCGAGACGGCGAGCAGTACTTC
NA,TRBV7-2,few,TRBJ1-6,CASSLVGQVSSPLHF,TGTGCCAGCAGCTTAGTTGGCCAGGTCAGTTCACCCCTCCACTTT
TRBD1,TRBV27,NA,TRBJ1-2,CASTKSYRTGHYGYTF,TGTGCCAGCACCAAAAGTTACCGGACAGGGCACTATGGCTACACCTTC
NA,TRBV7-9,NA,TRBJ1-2,CASSQDGYGYTF,TGTGCCAGCAGCCAAGACGGCTATGGCTACACCTTC
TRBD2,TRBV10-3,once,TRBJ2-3,CAISNSGSPDTQYF,TGTGCCATCAGTAATAGCGGGAGTCCAGATACGCAGTATTTT
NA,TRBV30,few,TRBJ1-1,CAWSGQARTEAFF,TGTGCCTGGAGTGGACAGGCTAGGACTGAAGCTTTCTTT
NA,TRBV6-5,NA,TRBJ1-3,CASSQQSSGNTIYF,TGTGCCAGCAGTCAACAGAGCTCTGGAAACACCATATATTTT
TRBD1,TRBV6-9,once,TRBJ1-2,CASTTIRGANYGYTF,TGTGCCAGCACAACAATCAGGGGGGCTAACTATGGCTACACCTTC
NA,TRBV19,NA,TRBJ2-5,CASTSQYQETQYF,TGTGCCAGCACCTCCCAGTACCAAGAGACCCAGTACTTC
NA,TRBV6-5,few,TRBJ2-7,CASSYLSGLRYEQYF,TGTGCCAGCAGTTACTTATCGGGACTTCGATACGAGCAGTACTTC
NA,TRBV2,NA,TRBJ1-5,CASSDIQGILGSNQPQHF,TGTGCCAGCAGTGATATCCAGGGGATCTTGGGTAGCAATCAGCCCCAGCATTTT
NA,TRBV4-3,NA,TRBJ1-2,CASSQEPPPQGWYGYTF,TGCGCCAGCAGCCAAGAGCCCCCCCCACAGGGCTGGTATGGCTACACCTTC
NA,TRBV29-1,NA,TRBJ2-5,CSVEEQGGGETQYF,TGCAGCGTTGAAGAACAGGGAGGGGGAGAGACCCAGTACTTC
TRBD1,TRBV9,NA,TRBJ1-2,CASSVSPTGLYGYTF,TGTGCCAGCAGCGTGAGTCCGACAGGGCTGTATGGCTACACCTTC
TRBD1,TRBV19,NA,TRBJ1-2,CASSPTGTAYGYTF,TGTGCCAGTAGCCCAACCGGGACAGCTTATGGCTACACCTTC
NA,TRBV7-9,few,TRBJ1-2,CASSFDPGRGYTF,TGTGCCAGCAGCTTCGACCCGGGGAGGGGCTACACCTTC
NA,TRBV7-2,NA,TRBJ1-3,CASSSDRNSGNTIYF,TGTGCCAGCAGCTCCGACAGGAACTCTGGAAACACCATATATTTT
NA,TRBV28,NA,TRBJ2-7,CASSLTVYYEQYF,TGTGCCAGCAGTCTCACGGTGTACTACGAGCAGTACTTC
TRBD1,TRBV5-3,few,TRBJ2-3,CARSLGDRITDTQYF,TGTGCCAGAAGCTTGGGGGACAGAATCACAGATACGCAGTATTTT
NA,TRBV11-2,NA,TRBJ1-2,CASSLVGSLVTYGYTF,TGTGCCAGCAGCTTAGTGGGAAGCCTAGTTACCTATGGCTACACCTTC
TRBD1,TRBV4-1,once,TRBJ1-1,CASSQGQGADTEAFF,TGCGCCAGCAGCCAAGGACAGGGGGCGGACACTGAAGCTTTCTTT
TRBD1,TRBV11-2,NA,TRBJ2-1,CASSSRTGGFEQFF,TGTGCCAGCAGCTCCAGGACAGGGGGCTTTGAGCAGTTCTTC
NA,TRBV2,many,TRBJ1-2,CASTSNEGLYGYTF,TGTGCCAGCACCTCTAACGAGGGCTTGTATGGCTACACCTTC
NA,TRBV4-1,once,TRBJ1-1,CASSQGGSALNTEAFF,TGCGCCAGCAGCCAAGGGGGGAGCGCTTTGAACACTGAAGCTTTCTTT
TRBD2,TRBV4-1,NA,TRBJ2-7,CASSQGGTSGGYEQYF,TGCGCCAGCAGCCAAGGGGGGACTAGCGGGGGCTACGAGCAGTACTTC
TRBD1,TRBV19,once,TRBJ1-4,CASTITDRGAEKLFF,TGTGCCAGTACCATTACGGACAGGGGTGCTGAAAAACTGTTTTTT
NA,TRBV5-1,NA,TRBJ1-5,CASSLAGAENQPQHF,TGCGCCAGCAGCTTGGCCGGGGCGGAAAATCAGCCCCAGCATTTT
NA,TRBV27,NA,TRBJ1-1,CASSPRVGEDEAFF,TGTGCCAGCAGTCCCCGTGTAGGGGAAGATGAAGCTTTCTTT
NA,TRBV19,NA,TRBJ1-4,CASNGNRNEKLFF,TGTGCCAGTAATGGGAACAGGAATGAAAAACTGTTTTTT
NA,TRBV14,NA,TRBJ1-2,CASSPWPGKDGYTF,TGTGCCAGCAGCCCATGGCCAGGGAAGGATGGCTACACCTTC
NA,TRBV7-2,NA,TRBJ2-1,CASSLARTPYNEQFF,TGTGCCAGCAGCTTAGCCCGGACACCTTACAATGAGCAGTTCTTC
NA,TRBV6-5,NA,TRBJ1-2,CASTLGGGYGYTF,TGTGCCAGCACGCTGGGGGGGGGCTATGGCTACACCTTC
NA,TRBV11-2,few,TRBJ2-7,CASSLGGMDEQYF,TGTGCCAGCAGCTTAGGAGGGATGGACGAGCAGTACTTC
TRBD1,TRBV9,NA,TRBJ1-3,CASSVGGTGSKYTIYF,TGTGCCAGCAGCGTAGGAGGGACAGGGAGTAAATACACCATATATTTT
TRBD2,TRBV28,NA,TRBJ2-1,CASSLPGLLNEQFF,TGTGCCAGCAGTCTCCCGGGACTACTGAATGAGCAGTTCTTC
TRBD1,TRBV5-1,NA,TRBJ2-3,CASSHRGTLDTDTQYF,TGCGCCAGCAGCCACAGGGGGACACTAGACACAGATACGCAGTATTTT
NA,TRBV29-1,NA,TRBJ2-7,CSVDGGAEQYF,TGCAGCGTTGACGGGGGTGCCGAGCAGTACTTC
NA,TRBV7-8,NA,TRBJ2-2,CASSRGISNTGELFF,TGTGCCAGCAGCCGAGGAATTTCGAACACCGGGGAGCTGTTTTTT
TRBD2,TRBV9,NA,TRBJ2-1,CASSVALAGALNEQFF,TGTGCCAGCAGCGTAGCGCTAGCGGGGGCCCTAAATGAGCAGTTCTTC
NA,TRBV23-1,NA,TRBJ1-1,CASKPLMIF,TGCGCCAGCAAGCCGCTTATGATCTTT
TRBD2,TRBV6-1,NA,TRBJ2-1,CASSPSGSSYNEQFF,TGTGCCAGCAGTCCAAGCGGGAGCTCCTACAATGAGCAGTTCTTC
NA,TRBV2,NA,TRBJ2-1,CASSEDDSYNEQFF,TGTGCCAGCAGTGAGGATGACAGTTACAATGAGCAGTTCTTC
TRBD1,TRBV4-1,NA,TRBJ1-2,CASSFPPGQGFNYGYTF,TGCGCCAGCAGCTTTCCACCGGGACAGGGCTTTAACTATGGCTACACCTTC
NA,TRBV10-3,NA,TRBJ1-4,CATRQETTNEKLFF,TGTGCCACCCGACAGGAGACAACTAATGAAAAACTGTTTTTT
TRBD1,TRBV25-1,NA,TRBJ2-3,CASSEWGTGGTDTQYF,TGTGCCAGCAGTGAATGGGGGACAGGGGGCACAGATACGCAGTATTTT
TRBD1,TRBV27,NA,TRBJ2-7,CASSLRDRDDEQYF,TGTGCCAGCAGCCTACGGGACAGGGACGACGAGCAGTACTTC
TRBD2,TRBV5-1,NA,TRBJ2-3,CASSLVLAGGLDTQYF,TGCGCCAGCAGCTTGGTCCTAGCGGGGGGGCTCGATACGCAGTATTTT
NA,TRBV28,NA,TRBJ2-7,CASSLWAGYDYEQYF,TGTGCCAGCAGTTTATGGGCAGGGTACGACTACGAGCAGTACTTC